These 23 T cell receptor beta chains share one sample of origin, sequenced in a study of OX40 agonist ivuxolimab in advanced cancers. The data were produced by immunoSEQ multiplex PCR, yet TCRdb's version contains in-frame clones alone and is incomplete. The sample yields some 90,000 clones, more than 75% seen once. This specimen was CD4+ or CD8+ T cells sorted from blood, taken in a trial of the OX40 agonist ivuxolimab. The receptor source for this set is an adult with an advanced solid tumor such as melanoma, head and neck, liver or kidney cancer.

V gene TRBV4-3 combines with J gene TRBJ1-6; no clear D gene. The ends were cut back, 0 bases at V and 7 bases at J, with 10 bases in the middle. This CDR3 contains 15 residues. Germline V gives CDR1 LGHNA, CDR2 YSLEER. For the CDR3, the DNA is TGCGCCAGCAGCCAAGATTGGGGAGAAAATTCACCCCTCCACTTT. The encoded protein is CASSQDWGENSPLHF.

The genes are TRBV7-2 and TRBJ1-5, with D possibly matching TRBD1 (5 bases). There are 12 residues in the CDR3. The germline CDR1 and CDR2 sequences are SGHTA and FQGNSA. Deletions cut 2 bases from V and 7 bases from J, with 6 bases between. CDR3 sequence: CASSLQGQPQHF. The DNA of the CDR3 is TGTGCCAGCAGCTTACAGGGCCAGCCCCAGCATTTT. Full variable domain (outside the CDR3, taken from reference TRBV7-2 and TRBJ1-5): GAGVSQSPSNKVTEKGKDVELRCDPISGHTALYWYRQSLGQGLEFLIYFQGNSAPDKSGLPSDRFSAERTGGSVSTLTIQRTQQEDSAVYLCASSLQGQPQHFGDGTRLSIL.

This clone was found once. The genes are TRBV9 and TRBJ1-1, with TRBD1 as a possible D gene (6 bases). V dropped 0 bases and J dropped 4 bases, with 13 bases sitting between them. CDR3 size: 15 residues. Germline V gene lookup returns CDR1 SGDLS and CDR2 YYNGEE. The CDR3 sequence is CASSVVPDRPTEAFF. Here the CDR3 DNA reads TGTGCCAGCAGCGTAGTGCCTGACAGGCCCACTGAAGCTTTCTTT.

V usage is TRBV2 and J usage is TRBJ2-3, with D perhaps matching TRBD1 (5 bases). The V end was cut by 8 bases, the J end by 2 bases, with 11 bases between. Germline V CDR1 and CDR2: SNHLY, FYNNEI. The CDR3 spans 13 residues. The CDR3 bases are TGTGCCAGCTCCAGGGAAACCACAGATACGCAGTATTTT. It is translated as CASSRETTDTQYF. The variable domain in full, with the rest retrieved from reference TRBV2 and TRBJ2-3, is EPEVTQTPSHQVTQMGQEVILRCVPISNHLYFYWYRQILGQKVEFLVSFYNNEISEKSEIFDDQFSVERPDGSNFTLKIRSTKLEDSAMYFCASSRETTDTQYFGPGTRLTVL.

The chain carries TRBV29-1 and TRBJ2-1, with TRBD2 matching 7 bases. The length of the CDR3 is 15 residues. CDR1 is SQVTM and CDR2 is ANQGSEA in the germline V gene. The junction had 8 bases not matched to a gene; V was cut back by 6 bases and J by 0 bases. The CDR3 sequence: CSVGLAESSYNEQFF. Here the CDR3 DNA reads TGCAGCGTAGGTCTAGCGGAGAGCTCCTACAATGAGCAGTTCTTC.

The chain links TRBV10-3 to TRBJ1-1, with D uncertain. CDR1 and CDR2 from the germline V gene are ENHRY and SYGVKD. Trimming removed 0 bases from V and 1 base from J, with 12 bases in between. The CDR3 is made up of 16 amino acids. CDR3 residues: CAISESTGLKNTEAFF. DNA for the CDR3: TGTGCCATCAGTGAGTCGACTGGACTGAAGAACACTGAAGCTTTCTTT.

V gene TRBV9 combines with J gene TRBJ1-6, with D unresolved. The CDR3 spans 15 residues. V lost 0 bases and J 7 bases, leaving 11 bases between the germline ends. Germline V gene data show CDR1 as SGDLS and CDR2 as YYNGEE. The CDR3 here is CASSVEVRLNSPLHF. In nucleotides, the CDR3 is TGTGCCAGCAGCGTAGAGGTCAGGTTAAATTCACCCCTCCACTTT.

The chain carries TRBV5-1 and TRBJ2-1, with TRBD2 identical over 7 bases. Germline assignment: CDR1 SGHRS and CDR2 YFSETQ. The CDR3 covers 15 residues. V shed 5 bases and J 0 bases; nucleotides not matched to a gene: 5. The CDR3 protein is CASRIAGSSYNEQFF. The CDR3 DNA follows: TGCGCCAGCAGAATAGCGGGTAGCTCCTACAATGAGCAGTTCTTC.

This clone was found once. The chain links TRBV6-6 to TRBJ2-1, with TRBD2 matching over 10 bases. Germline V lookup: CDR1 MNHNY, CDR2 SVGAGI (reference sequence). This CDR3 comprises 15 residues. Trimming cost V 6 bases and J 7 bases; bases outside gene matches: 9. CDR3 amino acids: CASSVSGRAGNEQFF. The CDR3 bases are TGTGCCAGCAGCGTGAGCGGGAGGGCCGGGAATGAGCAGTTCTTC.

The rearrangement links TRBV5-1 to TRBJ2-5, with D unresolved. The CDR3 totals 11 residues. Trimming took off 1 base at V and 7 bases at J, with 5 bases between the two ends. CDR1 and CDR2 (germline): SGHRS, YFSETQ. CDR3 DNA sequence: TGCGCCAGCAGCTTGACGGCGACCCAGTACTTC. Residues: CASSLTATQYF.

The V gene is TRBV5-1, the J gene TRBJ2-5, with 8 positions matching TRBD2. CDR1 is SGHRS, CDR2 YFSETQ, per germline. With 2 bases clipped from V and 1 base from J, the junction kept 7 bases outside the gene matches. The CDR3 is 16 residues long. The CDR3 protein is CASSFGQREFQETQYF. The DNA for the CDR3 is TGCGCCAGCAGCTTCGGCCAGCGGGAGTTCCAAGAGACCCAGTACTTC.

The genes are TRBV28 and TRBJ2-1; TRBD1 matches at 8 bases. This CDR3 is 15 amino acids long. V trimming: 6 bases; J trimming: 3 bases; junction bases outside the gene matches: 7. The germline V gene encodes CDR1 MDHEN and CDR2 SYDVKM. The CDR3 DNA reads TGTGCCAGCAGCTGGACAGGGCCTAACTACAATGAGCAGTTCTTC. This sequence encodes CASSWTGPNYNEQFF.

The rearrangement uses TRBV7-9 and TRBJ2-3, with TRBD2 matching over 7 bases. V dropped 3 bases and J dropped 4; count of bases not matched to a gene: 7. The V gene's germline CDR1 is SEHNR and CDR2 FQNEAQ (reference sequence). This CDR3 spans 15 amino acids. Here the CDR3 DNA reads TGTGCCAGCAGCTTCTCCGGGGGGAGGGCAGATACGCAGTATTTT. This codes for CASSFSGGRADTQYF.

The V call is TRBV4-1, the J call TRBJ2-2; unclear D gene. The CDR3 is 15 amino acids. V lost 6 bases and J lost 3, with 14 bases in between. Germline V gene data show CDR1 as MGHRA and CDR2 as YSYEKL. The CDR3 nucleotides read TGCGCCAGCAGTAGGGTCCTGTGGGACACCGGGGAGCTGTTTTTT. Residues: CASSRVLWDTGELFF.

The genes are TRBV5-4 and TRBJ1-1; no clear D gene. The germline gives CDR1 SGHNT, CDR2 YYREEE (reference sequence). V was shortened by 4 bases and J by 3 bases, with 10 bases between the two germline ends. The CDR3 sequence is 13 residues long. This chain's CDR3 is CASSPSPDTEAFF. The CDR3, as DNA: TGTGCCAGCAGCCCCTCCCCCGACACTGAAGCTTTCTTT.

This clone was observed a handful of times. V and J are TRBV30 and TRBJ1-4, with a weak D call TRBD1 (6 bases). This CDR3 spans 12 amino acids. Germline assignment: CDR1 GTSNPN and CDR2 SVGIG (reference sequence). The V gene lost 8 bases and the J gene lost 8 bases, with 15 bases spanning the gap. CDR3 region: CAHRALGEKLFF. The CDR3 coding sequence is TGTGCCCACAGGGCACTCGGGGAAAAACTGTTTTTT. Looking up the rest from reference TRBV30 and TRBJ1-4 gives the full variable domain: SQTIHQWPATLVQPVGSPLSLECTVEGTSNPNLYWYRQAAGRGLQLLFYSVGIGQISSEVPQNLSASRPQDRQFILSSKKLLLSDSGFYLCAHRALGEKLFFGSGTQLSVL.

This chain uses TRBV7-9 with TRBJ2-5; D may be TRBD2 (5 bases). The V end lost 0 bases, the J end lost 5 bases, and 10 bases lay between the germline ends. The V gene's germline CDR1 is SEHNR and CDR2 FQNEAQ (reference sequence). The CDR3 spans 14 residues. Here the CDR3 reads CASSLAGEVETQYF. In DNA form, the CDR3 reads TGTGCCAGCAGCTTAGCGGGAGAGGTCGAGACCCAGTACTTC.

The V and J genes are TRBV11-2 and TRBJ1-1; TRBD1 aligns across 9 bases. V lost 8 bases to trimming and J lost 5 bases; unmatched junction nucleotides: 3. The CDR3 totals 12 residues. The germline V gene encodes CDR1 SGHAT and CDR2 FQNNGV. The CDR3 region is CASDDRGTEAFF. The DNA for the CDR3 is TGTGCCAGCGACGACAGGGGGACTGAAGCTTTCTTT.

The chain links TRBV7-9 to TRBJ1-4; 12 positions agree with TRBD1. V lost 5 bases, J lost 6 bases, and 7 bases stayed unmatched. Germline CDR1 reads SEHNR; CDR2 reads FQNEAQ (reference sequence). This CDR3 spans 16 amino acids. CDR3 sequence: CASSRGTGGRYEKLFF. CDR3 DNA: TGTGCCAGCAGCCGCGGGACAGGGGGCAGATATGAAAAACTGTTTTTT.

As concerns this clone: One end of the junction varies from germline; a read error may be responsible. The chain has TRBV7-7 and TRBJ2-3; TRBD2 matches at 7 bases. The CDR3 consists of 13 residues. The germline CDR1 and CDR2 sequences are SSHAT and FNYEAQ (reference sequence). CDR3 bases: TGTGCTAGCAGCGGGACTAGCACAGATACGCAGTATTTT. Amino acid sequence: CASSGTSTDTQYF. Combining the CDR3 with reference TRBV7-7 and TRBJ2-3 gives the whole variable domain GAGVSQSPRYKVTKRGQDVTLRCDPISSHATLYWYQQALGQGPEFLTYFNYEAQPDKSGLPSDRFSAERPEGSISTLTIQRTEQRDSAMYRCASSGTSTDTQYFGPGTRLTVL.

The chain uses TRBV7-8 and TRBJ2-5, with 8 bases aligning to TRBD1. V shed 3 bases and J 4 bases; nucleotides not matched to a gene: 7. This CDR3 spans 15 amino acids. Looked up from germline, CDR1 is SGHVS and CDR2 is FQNEAQ. CDR3: CASSFRRDRGETQYF. The CDR3 DNA sequence: TGTGCCAGCAGCTTCCGCCGAGACAGGGGAGAGACCCAGTACTTC.

This clone was detected a few times. The CDR3 nucleotides read TGTGCCAGCTCACCTCGGACAGGGGAAGGCACTGAAGCTTTCTTT. It translates to CASSPRTGEGTEAFF. J is TRBJ1-1 and V is TRBV18; 9 bases align to TRBD1. CDR3 length: 15 residues. Losses at the gene ends were 3 bases for V and 4 bases for J; bases not matched to a gene: 6. CDR1 is KGHSH, CDR2 LQKENI, per germline.

V and J are TRBV29-1 and TRBJ1-1, with 10 bases lining up with TRBD1. Looked up from germline, CDR1 is SQVTM and CDR2 is ANQGSEA. The CDR3 length is 12 residues. V shed 7 bases, J shed 6 bases, and the junction held 5 bases outside the gene matches. CDR3 nucleotide sequence: TGCAGCGCGACAGGGGGCAAGGCTGAAGCTTTCTTT. The encoded protein is CSATGGKAEAFF.